These 9 T cell receptor beta chains were sequenced from one sample in a study of blood T cell repertoires in COVID-19. TCRdb's table, derived via immunoSEQ multiplex PCR, lists solely in-frame clones and lacks some. The repertoire holds around 120,000 clones, with 70% to 90% as singletons. Source material: peripheral blood. These receptors all come from a man aged 25 to 40 with acute or convalescent COVID-19.

The chain links TRBV5-4 to TRBJ2-7; 13 bases agree with TRBD2. V lost 4 bases, J lost 2 bases, and 6 bases stayed unmatched. The CDR3 totals 16 residues. Germline CDR1 is SGHNT and CDR2 is YYREEE (reference sequence). The CDR3 region is CASSPGTSGVPYEQYV. The CDR3 DNA reads TGTGCCAGCAGCCCGGGGACTAGCGGGGTCCCCTACGAGCAGTACGTC.

The chain uses TRBV19 and TRBJ2-3; D is ambiguous. CDR3 length equals 17 residues. The V and J ends lost 0 bases and 1 base respectively, with 14 bases between them. Germline assignment: CDR1 LNHDA and CDR2 SQIVND (reference sequence). The CDR3: CASSIDLRSPGTDTQYF. DNA for the CDR3: TGTGCCAGTAGTATAGATCTTCGGTCCCCCGGCACAGATACGCAGTATTTT.

This clone appeared once. In DNA, the CDR3 is TGCAGCGTTCAGGGGGTTCTCTCCTACAATGAGCAGTTCTTC. Residues: CSVQGVLSYNEQFF. This chain connects TRBV29-1 to TRBJ2-1; 7 nucleotides agree with TRBD1. The CDR3 is made up of 14 amino acids. Germline CDR1 SQVTM, CDR2 ANQGSEA. Unmatched junction bases numbered 4, after V lost 5 bases and J lost 0 bases.

This clone was seen more than once but under ten times. The chain uses TRBV30 and TRBJ1-2; no clear D gene. V lost 7 bases and J lost 0, with 12 bases in between. This CDR3 contains 13 residues. Germline lookup yields CDR1 GTSNPN and CDR2 SVGIG (reference sequence). CDR3 in DNA: TGTGCCTCCTCCGCAAGAGCTAACTATGGCTACACCTTC. It encodes CASSARANYGYTF.

This clone was seen once. The CDR3 here is CASSYSVSRRNEQFF. Written as DNA, the CDR3 is TGTGCCAGCAGTTACTCGGTCTCGAGGAGGAATGAGCAGTTCTTC. The chain recombines TRBV6-6 with TRBJ2-1; a weak D match, TRBD2 (5 bases). The ends were cut back, 0 bases at V and 7 bases at J, with 13 bases in the middle. The V gene's germline CDR1 is MNHNY and CDR2 SVGAGI (reference sequence). The CDR3 covers 15 residues.

The gene calls are TRBV11-3 and TRBJ2-3; D call uncertain. Germline CDR1 reads SGHNT; CDR2 reads YENEEA. Deletions cut 1 base from V and 5 bases from J, with 7 bases between. This CDR3 has 13 amino acids. The CDR3 DNA is TGTGCCAGCAGCTTAGGTGTAGTAGATACGCAGTATTTT. It yields the protein CASSLGVVDTQYF.

This clone has just a few counts. J is TRBJ2-1 and V is TRBV25-1; TRBD2 matches at 10 bases. CDR1 is MGHDK and CDR2 is SYGVNS in the germline V gene. CDR3 length equals 16 residues. With V trimmed by 4 bases and J by 6 bases, 9 bases remained unmatched. The CDR3: CASSVGSGGATNEQFF. The CDR3 DNA sequence: TGTGCCAGCAGTGTTGGGAGCGGGGGGGCCACCAATGAGCAGTTCTTC. Together with reference TRBV25-1 and TRBJ2-1, the CDR3 gives the full variable domain: EADIYQTPRYLVIGTGKKITLECSQTMGHDKMYWYQQDPGMELHLIHYSYGVNSTEKGDLSSESTVSRIRTEHFPLTLESARPSHTSQYLCASSVGSGGATNEQFFGPGTRLTVL.

The rearrangement joins TRBV7-3 to TRBJ2-2; 7 bases are a match to TRBD1. Germline CDR1 is SGHTA and CDR2 is FQGTGA. There are 16 residues in the CDR3. V dropped 8 bases and J dropped 6; count of bases not matched to a gene: 15. The CDR3, as DNA: TGTGCCAGCTCGCTCCCAGGGACAGCTAGACCCGGGGAGCTGTTTTTT. Translating gives CASSLPGTARPGELFF.

The rearrangement links TRBV14 to TRBJ2-5; tentative D call: TRBD2 (5 bases). This CDR3 is built from 15 residues. Trimming stripped 0 bases from V and 7 bases from J, with 15 bases between. Germline CDR1 SGHDN, CDR2 FVKESK. The CDR3 loop is CASSQERAAPGTQYF. CDR3 nucleotide sequence: TGTGCCAGCAGCCAAGAGCGGGCGGCCCCGGGGACCCAGTACTTC.